Listed here are 20 T cell receptor beta chains from one sample, sequenced in a study of T-cell memory formation after mild COVID-19. TCRdb redid the calling of the 5' RACE reads with MiXCR, one entry per CDR3 protein. The table records around 410,000 distinct CDR3 sequences, 20% to 25% of them present only once. The specimen sequenced was PBMCs or a T cell subset sorted from them (not recorded which). Receptors originate from an adult woman who had mild COVID-19 (a few samples of this study predate the infection). Cell type and time point are not known.

The V and J genes are TRBV2 and TRBJ2-3, with 7 bases fitting TRBD2. The ends lost 10 bases at V and 0 bases at J; junction bases unmatched: 7. The CDR3 consists of 14 residues. CDR1 is SNHLY and CDR2 is FYNNEI in the germline V gene. This chain's CDR3 is CAITLAVSTDTQYF. DNA for the CDR3: TGTGCCATCACGCTAGCGGTTAGCACAGATACGCAGTATTTT.

There are a few counts of this clonotype. V is TRBV6-1 and J is TRBJ2-7, with D possibly matching TRBD1 (5 bases). Trimming pared 3 bases from V and 0 bases from J, leaving 12 bases between. Germline values: CDR1 MNHNS, CDR2 SASEGT. The CDR3 has 15 residues. DNA for the CDR3: TGTGCCAGCAGTGACGCAGGACACAGCTCCTACGAGCAGTACTTC. It specifies CASSDAGHSSYEQYF.

This clonotype was picked up a small number of times. The rearrangement uses TRBV4-3 and TRBJ2-7, with D tentatively TRBD1 or TRBD2 (6 bases each). The CDR3 spans 16 residues. Trimming took 4 bases from V and 3 from J, leaving 19 bases between them. Germline CDR1 is LGHNA and CDR2 is YSLEER. CDR3 residues: CASSRMRGDLFYEQYF. For the CDR3, the DNA is TGCGCCAGCAGCCGTATGAGGGGGGACCTTTTCTACGAGCAGTACTTC.

V usage is TRBV4-2 and J usage is TRBJ1-1; D is unclear. CDR1 and CDR2 (germline): LGHNA, YNFKEQ. The CDR3 is 15 amino acids. The V end lost 2 bases, the J end lost 11 bases, and 21 bases lay between the germline ends. The CDR3 here is CASSQPDPTSLGAFF. The CDR3, as DNA: TGTGCCAGCAGCCAACCAGATCCAACATCCTTGGGGGCTTTCTTT.

The rearrangement uses TRBV19 and TRBJ2-7; the D gene is possibly TRBD2 (6 bases). The CDR3 sequence is 15 residues long. Germline CDR1 is LNHDA and CDR2 is SQIVND (reference sequence). The ends were cut back, 2 bases at V and 2 bases at J, with 13 bases in the middle. CDR3 DNA sequence: TGTGCCAGTAGTATACGGGACTCCTCAACCTACGAGCAGTACTTC. Translating gives CASSIRDSSTYEQYF.

This sequence joins TRBV5-4 and TRBJ1-6; the D is unclear. Trimming stripped 0 bases from V and 6 bases from J, with 10 bases between. CDR1 and CDR2 (germline): SGHNT, YYREEE (reference sequence). CDR3 length: 15 residues. The DNA for the CDR3 is TGTGCCAGCAGCTTGGATCTAGGCCTTAATTCACCCCTCCACTTT. This gives the protein CASSLDLGLNSPLHF.

This clonotype has a handful of counts. V gene TRBV27 combines with J gene TRBJ2-1; 8 positions agree with TRBD1. Trimming removed 6 bases from V and 4 bases from J; junction bases left unmatched: 5. CDR3 length equals 14 residues. Germline V gene sequence: CDR1 MNHEY, CDR2 SMNVEV (reference sequence). The CDR3 bases are TGTGCCAGCAGACAGGGGGTGGCGTACAATGAGCAGTTCTTC. Translation: CASRQGVAYNEQFF.

This clonotype showed up just a few times. This chain links TRBV6-5 with TRBJ2-2, with D uncertain. Trimming pared 8 bases from V and 5 bases from J, leaving 6 bases between. The CDR3 spans 11 residues. Germline V gives CDR1 MNHEY, CDR2 SVGAGI. CDR3 amino acids: CASGRTGELFF. Written as DNA, the CDR3 is TGTGCCAGCGGTAGGACCGGGGAGCTGTTTTTT.

The gene calls are TRBV5-6 and TRBJ2-5, with D unresolved. Looked up from germline, CDR1 is SGHDT and CDR2 is YYEEEE. Trimming removed 1 base from V and 5 bases from J, with 9 bases in between. This CDR3 is 13 amino acids long. The CDR3 bases are TGTGCCAGCAGCTTGCCGGGCTGGGAGACCCAGTACTTC. Protein product: CASSLPGWETQYF.

This chain connects TRBV7-6 to TRBJ2-3; 12 positions match TRBD2. The germline V gene encodes CDR1 SGHVS and CDR2 FNYEAQ. The junction had 6 bases not matched to a gene; V was cut back by 5 bases and J by 6 bases. The length of the CDR3 is 15 residues. This CDR3 is CASSAGLAGLDTQYF. CDR3 coding DNA: TGTGCCAGCAGCGCCGGACTAGCGGGACTCGATACGCAGTATTTT.

The sample holds a few counts of this clonotype. The genes are TRBV2 and TRBJ1-5; TRBD1 matches 8 bases. Germline V gene sequence: CDR1 SNHLY, CDR2 FYNNEI. The CDR3 is 13 amino acids. J was trimmed by 5 bases and V by 7 bases; bases with no gene match: 4. Written as DNA, the CDR3 is TGTGCCAGCAAGAACAGGGGGGATCAGCCCCAGCATTTT. It codes for CASKNRGDQPQHF.

This clonotype was recorded a few times. The chain combines TRBV7-9 with TRBJ1-5; tentative D call: TRBD1 (5 bases). Germline V gene sequence: CDR1 SEHNR, CDR2 FQNEAQ (reference sequence). This CDR3 has 14 amino acids. V was pared by 5 bases and J by 3 bases, with 11 bases between. CDR3 sequence reads: CASSNGGFNQPQHF. For the CDR3, the DNA is TGTGCCAGCAGCAACGGGGGTTTCAATCAGCCCCAGCATTTT.

The chain employs TRBV7-3 and TRBJ2-5, with D perhaps being TRBD1 or TRBD2 (6 bases each). CDR3 length: 15 residues. CDR1 is SGHTA and CDR2 is FQGTGA in the germline V gene. The V end was cut by 6 bases, the J end by 1 base, with 15 bases between. For the CDR3, the DNA is TGTGCCAGCAGGTTCGGGGGACACCTCCAAGAGACCCAGTACTTC. Its protein is CASRFGGHLQETQYF.

The J gene is TRBJ2-1, the V gene TRBV12-3 or TRBV12-4, with a tentative D call TRBD1 (6 bases). Deletions cut 6 bases from V and 5 bases from J, with 11 bases between. The CDR3 totals 13 residues. This CDR3 is CASSPHRDNEQFF. The CDR3 nucleotides read TGTGCCAGCAGCCCCCACAGGGACAATGAGCAGTTCTTC.

This chain links TRBV24-1 with TRBJ2-1, with D possibly matching TRBD1 (6 bases). Germline loops: CDR1 KGHDR, CDR2 SFDVKD. This CDR3 has 15 residues. The V and J ends lost 5 bases and 7 bases respectively, with 17 bases between them. As DNA, the CDR3 is TGTGCCACCAGTGCAGGGACAATGAAGATGAATGAGCAGTTCTTC. Translated, it gives CATSAGTMKMNEQFF.

This clonotype was seen many times. This rearrangement joins TRBV12-3 or TRBV12-4 to TRBJ2-7, with 7 bases identical to TRBD1. The CDR3 is 18 residues long. Unmatched junction bases numbered 11, after V lost 0 bases and J lost 0 bases. This CDR3 is CASSLATGPRGPSYEQYF. CDR3 in DNA: TGTGCCAGCAGTTTAGCGACAGGGCCCAGGGGTCCCTCCTACGAGCAGTACTTC.

The table lists this clonotype with a few counts. The chain recombines TRBV4-1 with TRBJ2-7; 7 bases map to TRBD2. The V gene end was trimmed by 1 base and the J gene end by 3 bases; junction bases not matched to a gene: 9. The germline V gene has CDR1 MGHRA and CDR2 YSYEKL. This CDR3 is 16 amino acids long. CDR3 in amino acids: CASSQVPSGANYEQYF. The CDR3 region has the DNA TGCGCCAGCAGCCAAGTCCCGAGCGGGGCAAACTACGAGCAGTACTTC.

This clonotype has just a few counts. This chain connects TRBV29-1 to TRBJ2-5; D possibly corresponds to TRBD2 (6 bases). The length of the CDR3 is 13 residues. The V and J ends lost 8 bases and 3 bases respectively, with 16 bases between them. Per germline, CDR1 SQVTM and CDR2 ANQGSEA. CDR3 region: CSCLSGREETQYF. CDR3 sequence (DNA): TGCAGCTGCCTCAGCGGGCGGGAAGAGACCCAGTACTTC.

The genes are TRBV6-6 and TRBJ2-3; D is perhaps TRBD1 (5 bases). Between the trimmed V and J ends, which lost 6 bases and 5 bases, there was a span of 9 bases. The CDR3 covers 12 residues. The germline V gene has CDR1 MNHNY and CDR2 SVGAGI (reference sequence). DNA of the CDR3: TGTGCCAGCAGCCCGACAGAAGATACGCAGTATTTT. Amino acids: CASSPTEDTQYF.

The CDR3 DNA reads TGTGCCAGCTCACCAGGAACAAGGGGGACTGAAGCTTTCTTT. This gives the protein CASSPGTRGTEAFF. The J gene is TRBJ1-1, the V gene TRBV18; perhaps TRBD1 as D (6 bases). CDR1 KGHSH and CDR2 LQKENI come from the germline V gene. Between the trimmed V and J ends, which lost 2 bases and 5 bases, there was a span of 12 bases. This CDR3 has 14 amino acids. The variable domain in full, completed from reference TRBV18 and TRBJ1-1, reads NAGVMQNPRHLVRRRGQEARLRCSPMKGHSHVYWYRQLPEEGLKFMVYLQKENIIDESGMPKERFSAEFPKEGPSILRIQQVVRGDSAAYFCASSPGTRGTEAFFGQGTRLTVV.